This record concerns one T cell receptor (beta chain) sequence. This sample is part of a study of blood T cell repertoires in COVID-19. The wider study: Acute and convalescent COVID-19 specimens originated in the United States, Italy and Spain. PBMCs, B-cell-depleted T cells, or T cells were the source of the cDNA or gDNA that made up the material.

How the authors handled the data: Estimation of nucleated cell counts was performed using reference gene primer amplification. This table comes from immunoSEQ multiplex PCR, and its TCRdb copy is limited to in-frame clones, with some not included. The V and J calls and clone size were taken over from that table, and D and trimming were inferred from the DNA. The table includes some 150,000 clones, under 90% detected once. This clonotype was sampled from a man aged 60 to 75 with acute or convalescent COVID-19. Sample: peripheral blood.

This CDR3 is CASSKTSGRAGDTQYF. Written as DNA, the CDR3 is TGTGCCAGCAGCAAGACTAGCGGGAGGGCGGGAGATACGCAGTATTTT. The genes are TRBV5-4 and TRBJ2-3, with TRBD2 identical over 14 bases. Per the germline V gene, CDR1 is SGHNT and CDR2 is YYREEE (reference sequence). V lost 4 bases, J lost 5 bases, and 6 bases stayed unmatched. CDR3 length: 16 residues.